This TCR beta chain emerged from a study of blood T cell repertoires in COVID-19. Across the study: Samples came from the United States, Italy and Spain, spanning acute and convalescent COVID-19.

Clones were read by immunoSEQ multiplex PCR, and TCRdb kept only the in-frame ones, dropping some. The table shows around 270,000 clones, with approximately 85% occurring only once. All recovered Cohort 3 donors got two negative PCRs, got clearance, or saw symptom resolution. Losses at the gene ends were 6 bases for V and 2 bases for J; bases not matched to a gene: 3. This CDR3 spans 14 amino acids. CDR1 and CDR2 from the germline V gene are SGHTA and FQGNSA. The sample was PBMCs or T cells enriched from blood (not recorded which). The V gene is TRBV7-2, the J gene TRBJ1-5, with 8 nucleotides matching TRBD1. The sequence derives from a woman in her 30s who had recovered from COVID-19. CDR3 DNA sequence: TGTGCCAGCAGGGACAGGGATGGCAATCAGCCCCAGCATTTT. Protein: CASRDRDGNQPQHF.